This TCR beta chain was sequenced in a study of cytomegalovirus exposure and HLA in healthy donors. On this clone: Antigen unknown.

V dropped 7 bases and J dropped 5; count of bases not matched to a gene: 10. The CDR3 has 14 amino acids. Per germline, CDR1 SGHDT and CDR2 YYEEEE. With 60 Vbeta and 13 Jbeta primers, the PCR was carried out. Method: immunoSEQ multiplex PCR; TCRdb's copy keeps in-frame clones and lacks some. The sample includes about 120,000 clones, more than 60% seen only once; the top ten take less than 2%. Study-wide findings and caveats: Specificity for CMV antigens was confirmed in vitro for a few of the CMV-associated chains.

The clonotype originates from a man aged 18 to 30 in good health and CMV-seronegative. Sequencing input: PBMCs. The chain joins TRBV5-6 to TRBJ2-5; 8 nucleotides line up with TRBD2. The CDR3 spells CASRAGVGMETQYF. As DNA, the CDR3 is TGTGCCAGCCGAGCGGGAGTCGGGATGGAGACCCAGTACTTC.